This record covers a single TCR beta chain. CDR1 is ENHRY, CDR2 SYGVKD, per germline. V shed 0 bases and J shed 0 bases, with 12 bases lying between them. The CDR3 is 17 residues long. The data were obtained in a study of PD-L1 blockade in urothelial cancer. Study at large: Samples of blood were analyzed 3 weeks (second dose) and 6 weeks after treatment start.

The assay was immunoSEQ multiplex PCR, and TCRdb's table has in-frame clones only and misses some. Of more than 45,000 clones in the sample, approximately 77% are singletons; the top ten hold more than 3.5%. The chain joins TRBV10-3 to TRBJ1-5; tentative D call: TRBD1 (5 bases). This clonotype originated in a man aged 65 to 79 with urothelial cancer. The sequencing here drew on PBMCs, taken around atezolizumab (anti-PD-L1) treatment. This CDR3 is CAISESSRAYSNQPQHF. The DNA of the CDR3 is TGTGCCATCAGTGAGTCGAGCAGGGCGTATAGCAATCAGCCCCAGCATTTT.